This TCR beta chain came from a study of shared clonotypes between healthy human individuals. Assay used: immunoSEQ multiplex PCR; TCRdb lists only in-frame clones, some missing. Of 700,000 or so clones in the sample, around 72% were seen once. V lost 4 bases, J lost 4 bases, and 4 bases stayed unmatched. Germline V gene lookup returns CDR1 SGHTA and CDR2 FQGTGA. This CDR3 has 15 residues. This clone has just one count. Sample: memory CD4+ T cells sorted from blood. The subset is: CD45RA-negative fraction. This receptor was taken from a young woman in good health. The chain is built from TRBV7-3 and TRBJ2-6, with TRBD1 matching 7 bases. In nucleotides, the CDR3 is TGTGCCAGCAGCTCGAAGGGGGCCGGGGCCAACGTCCTGACTTTC. It yields the protein CASSSKGAGANVLTF.